This paragraph reports one TCR beta chain. Method: immunoSEQ multiplex PCR; TCRdb's copy keeps in-frame clones and lacks some. The table has tens of thousands of clones, over 65% seen once. This sample is drawn from a study of early stage breast cancer tumors. Looking at the study overall: Seven or eight ER+/PR+/HER2- tumors were invasive ductal; a few were invasive lobular.

The V and J ends lost 0 bases and 3 bases respectively, with 8 bases between them. Germline V gene sequence: CDR1 LGHNA, CDR2 YNFKEQ. This CDR3 has 14 amino acids. The chain links TRBV4-2 to TRBJ1-2, with D uncertain. Sequenced input: blood. This receptor was taken from a person aged 25 to 45 with breast cancer. The CDR3 region is CASSQDTRDYGYTF. The CDR3 nucleotides are TGTGCCAGCAGCCAAGATACTAGGGACTATGGCTACACCTTC.